The 8 T cell receptor beta chains below all came from one sample that was sequenced in a study of blood T cell repertoires in COVID-19. Produced via immunoSEQ multiplex PCR; TCRdb's table is partial and in-frame only. The profile shows more than 400,000 clones, about 90% of them singletons. The material sequenced was PBMCs or T cells enriched from blood (not recorded which). Source of these receptors: a man between 18 and 35 years old who had recovered from COVID-19.

As to this clone: A junction end diverges from the germline sequence, so it may reflect a read error. The chain employs TRBV6-5 and TRBJ1-5; D is undetermined. Germline CDR1 and CDR2: MNHEY and SVGAGI. The CDR3 is made up of 15 amino acids. This chain's CDR3 is CASSYSREFNQPQHF. The DNA for the CDR3 is TGTGCCAGCAGTTACTCAAGGGAGTTCAATCAACCCCAGCATTTT.

The rearrangement joins TRBV28 to TRBJ2-1; 11 bases map to TRBD2. There are 15 residues in the CDR3. Germline values: CDR1 MDHEN, CDR2 SYDVKM. V was pared by 7 bases and J by 6 bases, with 8 bases of the junction left unmatched. The CDR3 loop reads CASTLGGTSGNEQFF. The CDR3 bases are TGTGCCAGCACCCTAGGGGGGACTAGCGGCAATGAGCAGTTCTTC.

The rearrangement joins TRBV27 to TRBJ1-5; 8 bases match TRBD1. The CDR3 has 17 amino acids. Germline assignment: CDR1 MNHEY and CDR2 SMNVEV (reference sequence). With 6 bases clipped from V and 3 bases from J, the junction kept 13 bases outside the gene matches. CDR3 DNA: TGTGCCAGCAGAAGGACCTCCGGGACAGGCATCAATCAGCCCCAGCATTTT. It is translated as CASRRTSGTGINQPQHF.

This chain uses TRBV2 with TRBJ1-6; the D is unclear. Trimming pared 10 bases from V and 7 bases from J, leaving 17 bases between. The CDR3 consists of 14 residues. CDR1 SNHLY and CDR2 FYNNEI come from the germline V gene. The DNA for the CDR3 is TGTGCCACCACTTGGGGAGGCTTGAATTCACCCCTCCACTTT. This codes for CATTWGGLNSPLHF.

This chain links TRBV19 with TRBJ1-2; 9 bases match TRBD1. CDR1 is LNHDA and CDR2 is SQIVND in the germline V gene (reference sequence). V lost 9 bases to trimming and J lost 4 bases; unmatched junction nucleotides: 6. The CDR3 sequence is 13 residues long. The CDR3 nucleotides are TGTGCCAGGAGGACAGGGGCTGGCTATGGCTACACCTTC. It yields the protein CARRTGAGYGYTF.

The rearrangement joins TRBV6-1 to TRBJ2-2; 10 bases match TRBD2. CDR1 is MNHNS and CDR2 is SASEGT in the germline V gene. V lost 4 bases, J lost 1 base, and 3 bases stayed unmatched. This CDR3 has 16 amino acids. The CDR3: CASSAASGGNTGELFF. The CDR3 DNA is TGTGCCAGCAGTGCGGCTAGCGGGGGGAACACCGGGGAGCTGTTTTTT.

The rearrangement uses TRBV7-9 and TRBJ2-7; 7 bases are shared with TRBD2. Trimming cost V 0 bases and J 0 bases; bases outside gene matches: 5. This CDR3 spans 16 amino acids. Germline CDR1 and CDR2: SEHNR and FQNEAQ (reference sequence). DNA of the CDR3: TGTGCCAGCAGCTTAGCCCGAGCGGGGAGCTCCTACGAGCAGTACTTC. Protein: CASSLARAGSSYEQYF.

The chain recombines TRBV3-1 (or the pseudogene TRBV3-2) with TRBJ1-6, with D possibly TRBD1 on 6 matching bases. Trimming cost V 6 bases and J 4 bases, with 19 bases left between them. CDR1 LGHDT and CDR2 YNNKEL come from the germline V gene (reference sequence). The CDR3 length is 17 residues. The CDR3 here is CASSLVGAGAYNSPLHF. CDR3 sequence (DNA): TGTGCCAGCAGTCTGGTAGGGGCAGGGGCTTATAATTCACCCCTCCACTTT.